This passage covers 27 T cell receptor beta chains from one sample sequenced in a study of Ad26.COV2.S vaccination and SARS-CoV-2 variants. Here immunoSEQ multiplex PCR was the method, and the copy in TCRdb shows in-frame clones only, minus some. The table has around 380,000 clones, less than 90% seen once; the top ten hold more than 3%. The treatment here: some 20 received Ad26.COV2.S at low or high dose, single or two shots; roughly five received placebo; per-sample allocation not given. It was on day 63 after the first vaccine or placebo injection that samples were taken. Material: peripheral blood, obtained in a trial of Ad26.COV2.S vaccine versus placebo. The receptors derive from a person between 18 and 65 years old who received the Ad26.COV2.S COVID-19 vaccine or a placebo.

The CDR3: CASSFRSFGQGRDEQFF. Here the CDR3 DNA reads TGTGCCAGCAGCTTTAGAAGCTTCGGACAGGGGAGAGATGAGCAGTTCTTC. This chain joins TRBV11-3 and TRBJ2-1, with 9 bases matching TRBD1. Germline V lookup: CDR1 SGHNT, CDR2 YENEEA. The CDR3 runs 17 residues. Losses at the gene ends were 3 bases for V and 8 bases for J; bases not matched to a gene: 14.

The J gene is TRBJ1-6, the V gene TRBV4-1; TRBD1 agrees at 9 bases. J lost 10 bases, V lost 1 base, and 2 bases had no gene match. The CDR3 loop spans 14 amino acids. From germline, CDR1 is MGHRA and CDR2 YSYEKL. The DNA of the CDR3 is TGCGCCAGCAGCCAAGGACAGGGGGGATCACCCCTCCACTTT. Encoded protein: CASSQGQGGSPLHF.

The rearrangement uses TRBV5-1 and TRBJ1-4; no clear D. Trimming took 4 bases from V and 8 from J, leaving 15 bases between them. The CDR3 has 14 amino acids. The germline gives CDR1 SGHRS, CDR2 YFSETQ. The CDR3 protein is CASSEGQPREKLFF. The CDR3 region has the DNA TGCGCCAGCAGCGAAGGGCAGCCCCGGGAAAAACTGTTTTTT. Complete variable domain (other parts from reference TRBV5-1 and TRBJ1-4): KAGVTQTPRYLIKTRGQQVTLSCSPISGHRSVSWYQQTPGQGLQFLFEYFSETQRNKGNFPGRFSGRQFSNSRSEMNVSTLELGDSALYLCASSEGQPREKLFFGSGTQLSVL.

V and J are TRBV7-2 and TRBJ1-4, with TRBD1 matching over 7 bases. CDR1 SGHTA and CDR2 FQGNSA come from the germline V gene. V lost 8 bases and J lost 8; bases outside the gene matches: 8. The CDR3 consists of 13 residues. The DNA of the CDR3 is TGTGCCAGCCAATTAGGGGGCGGGGAAAAACTGTTTTTT. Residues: CASQLGGGEKLFF.

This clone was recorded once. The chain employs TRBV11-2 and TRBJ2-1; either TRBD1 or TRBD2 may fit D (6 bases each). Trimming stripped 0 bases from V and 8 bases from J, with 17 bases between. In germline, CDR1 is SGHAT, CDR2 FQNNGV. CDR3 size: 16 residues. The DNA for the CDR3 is TGTGCCAGCAGCTTAGATATCGCCAAGGGGGGCTATGAGCAGTTCTTC. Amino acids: CASSLDIAKGGYEQFF.

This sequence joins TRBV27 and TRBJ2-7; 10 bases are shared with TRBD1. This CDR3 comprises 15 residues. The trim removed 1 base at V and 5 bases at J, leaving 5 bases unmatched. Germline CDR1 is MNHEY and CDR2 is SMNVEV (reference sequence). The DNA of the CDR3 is TGTGCCAGCAGTTTATTGAGACAGGGGGCCAACGAGCAGTACTTC. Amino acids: CASSLLRQGANEQYF.

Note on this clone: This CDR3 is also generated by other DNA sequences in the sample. Here the CDR3 reads CASSLSLKGSSYEQYF. The CDR3 DNA sequence: TGTGCCAGCAGTTTATCTTTAAAGGGCAGCTCCTACGAGCAGTACTTC. This rearrangement joins TRBV27 to TRBJ2-7; no clear D gene. The germline CDR1 and CDR2 sequences are MNHEY and SMNVEV (reference sequence). V lost 0 bases and J lost 0, with 12 bases in between. This CDR3 is 16 amino acids long.

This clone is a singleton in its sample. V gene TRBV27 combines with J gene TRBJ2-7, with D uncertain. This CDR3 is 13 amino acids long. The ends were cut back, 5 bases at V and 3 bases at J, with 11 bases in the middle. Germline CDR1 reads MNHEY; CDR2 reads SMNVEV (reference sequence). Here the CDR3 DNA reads TGTGCCAGCAGTCCTAGGGTTGGCTACGAGCAGTACTTC. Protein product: CASSPRVGYEQYF.

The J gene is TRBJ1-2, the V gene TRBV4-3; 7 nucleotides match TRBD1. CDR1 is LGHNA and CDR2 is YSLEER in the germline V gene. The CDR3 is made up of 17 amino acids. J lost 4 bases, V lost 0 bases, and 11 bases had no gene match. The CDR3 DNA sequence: TGCGCCAGCAGCCAAGAAAGCAGGGACAGCTCAGGCTATGGCTACACCTTC. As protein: CASSQESRDSSGYGYTF.

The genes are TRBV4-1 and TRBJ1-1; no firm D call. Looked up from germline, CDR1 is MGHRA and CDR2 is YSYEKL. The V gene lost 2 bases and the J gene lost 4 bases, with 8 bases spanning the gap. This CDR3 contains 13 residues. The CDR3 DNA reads TGCGCCAGCAGCCAAAACCATGGCACTGAAGCTTTCTTT. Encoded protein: CASSQNHGTEAFF.

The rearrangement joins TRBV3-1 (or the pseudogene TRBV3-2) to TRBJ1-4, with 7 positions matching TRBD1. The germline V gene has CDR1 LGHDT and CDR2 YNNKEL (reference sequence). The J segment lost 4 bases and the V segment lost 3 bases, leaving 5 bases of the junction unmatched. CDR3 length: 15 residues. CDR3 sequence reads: CASSQDRLYNEKLFF. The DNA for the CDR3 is TGTGCCAGCAGCCAGGACAGGTTGTATAATGAAAAACTGTTTTTT.

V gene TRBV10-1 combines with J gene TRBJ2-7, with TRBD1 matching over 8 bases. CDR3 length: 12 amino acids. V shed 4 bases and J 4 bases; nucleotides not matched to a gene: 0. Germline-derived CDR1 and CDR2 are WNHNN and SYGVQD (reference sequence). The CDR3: CASSGQGYEQYF. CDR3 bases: TGCGCCAGCAGTGGACAGGGGTACGAGCAGTACTTC.

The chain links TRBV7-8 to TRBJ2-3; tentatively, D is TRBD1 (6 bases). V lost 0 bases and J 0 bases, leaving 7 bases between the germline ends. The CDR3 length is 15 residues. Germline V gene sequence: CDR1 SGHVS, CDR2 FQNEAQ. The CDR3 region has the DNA TGTGCCAGCAGCTTAGCGGGGGCTAGCACAGATACGCAGTATTTT. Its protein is CASSLAGASTDTQYF.

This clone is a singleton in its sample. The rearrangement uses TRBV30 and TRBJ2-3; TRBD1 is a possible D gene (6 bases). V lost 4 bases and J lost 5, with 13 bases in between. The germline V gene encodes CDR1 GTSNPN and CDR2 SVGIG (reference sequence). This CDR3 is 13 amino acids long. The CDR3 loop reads CAWTLYRVDTQYF. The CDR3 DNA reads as TGTGCCTGGACATTATACAGGGTAGATACGCAGTATTTT.

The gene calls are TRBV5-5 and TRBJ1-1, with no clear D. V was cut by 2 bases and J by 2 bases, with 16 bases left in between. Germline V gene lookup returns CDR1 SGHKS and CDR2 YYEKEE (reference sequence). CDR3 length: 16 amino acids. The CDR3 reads CASSFEASTINTEAFF. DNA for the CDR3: TGTGCCAGCAGCTTTGAAGCCTCGACGATCAACACTGAAGCTTTCTTT. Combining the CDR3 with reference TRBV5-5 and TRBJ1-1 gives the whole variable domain DAGVTQSPTHLIKTRGQQVTLRCSPISGHKSVSWYQQVLGQGPQFIFQYYEKEERGRGNFPDRFSARQFPNYSSELNVNALLLGDSALYLCASSFEASTINTEAFFGQGTRLTVV.

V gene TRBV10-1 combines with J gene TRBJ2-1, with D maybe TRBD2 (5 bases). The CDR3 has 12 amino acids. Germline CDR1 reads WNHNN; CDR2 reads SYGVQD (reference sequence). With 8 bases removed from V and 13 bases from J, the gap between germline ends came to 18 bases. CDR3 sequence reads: CASLSSSGIQFF. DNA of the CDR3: TGCGCCAGCCTCTCCTCAAGCGGCATCCAGTTCTTC.

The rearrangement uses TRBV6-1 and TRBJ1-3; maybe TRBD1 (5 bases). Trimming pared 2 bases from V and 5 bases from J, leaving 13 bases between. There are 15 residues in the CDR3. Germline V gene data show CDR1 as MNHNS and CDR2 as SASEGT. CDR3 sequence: CASSERSGTRNTIYF. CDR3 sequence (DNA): TGTGCCAGCAGTGAAAGGTCAGGGACCCGAAACACCATATATTTT.

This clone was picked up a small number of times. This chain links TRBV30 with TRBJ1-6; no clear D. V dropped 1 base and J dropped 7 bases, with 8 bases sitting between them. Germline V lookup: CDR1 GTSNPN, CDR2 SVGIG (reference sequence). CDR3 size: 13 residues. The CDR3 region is CAWSGQENSPLHF. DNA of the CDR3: TGTGCCTGGAGTGGGCAGGAGAATTCACCCCTCCACTTT.

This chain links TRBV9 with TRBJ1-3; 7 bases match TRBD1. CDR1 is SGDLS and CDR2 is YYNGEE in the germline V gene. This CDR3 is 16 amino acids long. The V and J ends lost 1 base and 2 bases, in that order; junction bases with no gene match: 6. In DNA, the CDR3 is TGTGCCAGCAGCGTAACAACCGGGACAGCTGGAAACACCATATATTTT. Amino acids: CASSVTTGTAGNTIYF.

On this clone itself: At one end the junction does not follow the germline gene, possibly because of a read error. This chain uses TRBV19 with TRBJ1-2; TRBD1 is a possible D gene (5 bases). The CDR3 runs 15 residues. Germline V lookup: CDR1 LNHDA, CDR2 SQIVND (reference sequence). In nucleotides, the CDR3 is TGTGCCAGTAGTCTGACACTTGGACAACCTGGCGCAAATTGCTTC. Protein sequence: CASSLTLGQPGANCF.

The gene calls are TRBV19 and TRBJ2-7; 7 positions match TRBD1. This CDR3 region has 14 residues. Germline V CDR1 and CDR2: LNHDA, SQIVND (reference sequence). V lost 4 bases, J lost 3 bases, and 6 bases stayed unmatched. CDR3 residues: CASSTGTASYEQYF. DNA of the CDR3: TGTGCCAGTAGTACCGGGACAGCGAGCTACGAGCAGTACTTC.

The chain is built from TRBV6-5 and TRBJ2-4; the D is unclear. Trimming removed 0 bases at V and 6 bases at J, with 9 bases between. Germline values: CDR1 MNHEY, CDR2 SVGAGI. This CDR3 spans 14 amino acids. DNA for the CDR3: TGTGCCAGCAGTTACTCGCCTCTAGGAAACATTCAGTACTTC. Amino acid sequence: CASSYSPLGNIQYF.

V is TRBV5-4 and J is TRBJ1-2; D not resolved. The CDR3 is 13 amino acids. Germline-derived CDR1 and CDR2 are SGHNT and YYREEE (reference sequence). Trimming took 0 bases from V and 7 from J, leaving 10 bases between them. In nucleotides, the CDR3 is TGTGCCAGCAGCTTGGGCGCGGGATTTGGCTACACCTTC. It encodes CASSLGAGFGYTF.

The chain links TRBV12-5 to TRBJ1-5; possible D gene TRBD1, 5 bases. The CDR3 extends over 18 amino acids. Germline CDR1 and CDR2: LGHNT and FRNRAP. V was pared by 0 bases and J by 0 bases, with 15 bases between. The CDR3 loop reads CASGLVKSRAYSNQPQHF. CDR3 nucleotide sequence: TGTGCTAGTGGTTTGGTAAAAAGCAGGGCCTATAGCAATCAGCCCCAGCATTTT.

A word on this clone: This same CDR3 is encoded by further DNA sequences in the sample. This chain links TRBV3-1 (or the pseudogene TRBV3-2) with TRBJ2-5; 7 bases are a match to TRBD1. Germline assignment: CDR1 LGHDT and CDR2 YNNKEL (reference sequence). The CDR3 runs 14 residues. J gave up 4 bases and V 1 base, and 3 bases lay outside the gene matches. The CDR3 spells CASSQGSGGETQYF. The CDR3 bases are TGTGCCAGCAGCCAAGGGTCAGGGGGAGAGACCCAGTACTTC.

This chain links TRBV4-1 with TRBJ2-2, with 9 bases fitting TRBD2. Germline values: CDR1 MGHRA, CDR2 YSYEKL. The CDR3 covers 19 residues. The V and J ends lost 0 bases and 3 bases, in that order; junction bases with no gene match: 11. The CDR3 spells CASSQDELRGGLDTGELFF. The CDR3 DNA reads TGCGCCAGCAGCCAAGATGAATTGCGGGGGGGCTTAGACACCGGGGAGCTGTTTTTT.

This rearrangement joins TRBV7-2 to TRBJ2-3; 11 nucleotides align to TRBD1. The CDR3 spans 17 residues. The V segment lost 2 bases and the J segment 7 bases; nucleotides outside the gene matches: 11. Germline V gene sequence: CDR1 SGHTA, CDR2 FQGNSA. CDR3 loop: CASSLIPGQGEQNTQYF. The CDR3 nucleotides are TGTGCCAGCAGCTTAATCCCGGGACAGGGGGAGCAAAATACGCAGTATTTT.